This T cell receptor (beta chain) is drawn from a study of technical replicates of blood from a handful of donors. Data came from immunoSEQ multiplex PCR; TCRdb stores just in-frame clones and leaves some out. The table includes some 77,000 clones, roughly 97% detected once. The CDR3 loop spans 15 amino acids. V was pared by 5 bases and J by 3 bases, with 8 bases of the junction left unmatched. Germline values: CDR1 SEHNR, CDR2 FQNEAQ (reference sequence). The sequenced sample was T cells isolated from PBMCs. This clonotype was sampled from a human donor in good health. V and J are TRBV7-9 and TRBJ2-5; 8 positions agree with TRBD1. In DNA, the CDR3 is TGTGCCAGCAGCCGGGACAGGCTTTTGGAAGAGACCCAGTACTTC. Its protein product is CASSRDRLLEETQYF.